Sequencing of this T cell receptor beta chain was carried out in a study of blood T cells in healthy people across ages (dated by TCRdb to between 2014 and 2016). Background on the whole study: Template switching captured roughly one uniquely barcoded TCR beta cDNA molecule per two T cells in model experiments. To track age-related changes in TCR beta repertoire diversity, the study relied on deep sequencing normalized with unique cDNA molecular identifiers. The donors were divided into four age groups: young (average 16 years), middle-aged (approximately 41), aged (roughly 60) and long-lived (roughly 82). To avoid experimental bias, donors of different ages were distributed randomly across sequencing lanes. For two donors (one aged 18 to 30 and one aged 80 or older), the study analyzed two additional independent replicas of 1 million unique cDNA reads from the same blood draw. The full study reports these points: Conclusive comparison of naive and antigen-experienced compartments was prevented by the profiling of bulk unsorted PBMCs. As age increased, observed TCR beta diversity per million T cells dropped in a roughly linear way, and a significant reduction was already evident by age 40. Because the CMV infection status of the donors was unknown, age-related changes in expanded clonotypes may potentially have been confounded. There was a strong correlation between observed TCR beta diversity and the percentage of naive T cells measured by flow cytometry. Estimates of total diversity based on one million sequenced T cells were considered lower bounds and underestimates. Compared with the aged group, the long-lived group had more naive CD4+ T cells, fewer expanded clones and increased TCR diversity, suggesting age selection.

The 39 donors, aged roughly 6 to 100 years, were systemically healthy Caucasian individuals from Russia. Each donor gave roughly 11 milliliters of peripheral blood, drawn into EDTA-treated Vacutainer tubes. Ficoll-Paque density-gradient centrifugation was used to isolate PBMCs, with at least 6.5 million per sample. Trizol reagent was used to extract total RNA from the PBMCs, yielding at least 6 micrograms per sample. For every donor, flow cytometry on a PBMC aliquot measured the percentage of naive CD45RAhigh/CD27high T cells. This clonotype was observed at least ten times. The antigen it recognizes is unknown. Per-nucleotide qualities are absent, and no much larger clonotype sits a single base away. Library preparation used 5' RACE. The instrument was an Illumina HiSeq 2500. A second roughly 6 to 11 cycle PCR used a sample-barcoded 5' primer and a J-beta primer mix. Each TCR beta cDNA molecule received a unique molecular identifier from a template-switch 5' adaptor carrying 12 random nucleotides. Each sample yielded at least 2.5 million CDR3-containing paired-end reads. First-strand cDNA synthesis was performed from all RNA using the Mint cDNA synthesis kit, with priming by a TRBC-specific oligonucleotide. After uracil-DNA glycosylase treatment, a first 18-cycle PCR used universal primers M1SS and BC2_uni_R on all cDNA. Regarding the original processing steps: Each sample was normalized by randomly selecting 1 million high-quality reads, each carrying a distinct molecular identifier. Reads with shared molecular identifiers were discarded instead of being binned into consensus sequences. MiTCR, run with a Q25 quality threshold and the strictest error-elimination algorithm, handled CDR3 identification, clonotype clustering and error correction. A nonparametric unseen species model with Euler transformation was used to estimate a lower bound on total TCR beta diversity. TCRdb trimmed public reads at Q25 via fastp, called clones via MiXCR and kept in-frame beta chains. Each CDR3 protein gets just one entry, which takes the most common genes and DNA from the rows behind it. TCRdb's processing, not the authors', yielded these V and J calls. In this sample the table shows around 1,600,000 distinct CDR3 sequences, about 42% of which occur a single time. Around 4% of the sample is taken by the ten largest.

V is clipped by 4 bases and J by 10 bases, and the sequence between their germline boundaries is 11 bases long. Including the terminal cysteine and phenylalanine, the CDR3 comprises 12 residues. CDR3 DNA only is kept here, 36 bases in frame from base 1. CDR1 and CDR2, per the germline V gene, are SGHTA and FQGNSA. This clonotype was obtained from a woman under 30 in good health. Sequenced material: blood. The V and J genes are TRBV7-2 and TRBJ2-1; the best D guess is TRBD2, with 5 bases matching. This receptor carries the CDR3 CASSSPRGEQFF. The DNA sequence is TGTGCCAGCAGCTCTCCCCGGGGAGAGCAGTTCTTC. The CDR3 plus the reference TRBV7-2 and TRBJ2-1 genes for the other parts give the full variable domain: GAGVSQSPSNKVTEKGKDVELRCDPISGHTALYWYRQSLGQGLEFLIYFQGNSAPDKSGLPSDRFSAERTGGSVSTLTIQRTQQEDSAVYLCASSSPRGEQFFGPGTRLTVL.